This T cell receptor (beta chain) was retrieved from a study of blood T cell repertoires in COVID-19. In the study overall: From T cells, B-cell-depleted T cells, or PBMCs came the material, which was cDNA or gDNA.

CDR3 length: 15 amino acids. V shed 2 bases and J 6 bases; nucleotides not matched to a gene: 4. Germline lookup yields CDR1 MGHRA and CDR2 YSYEKL. Study processing details: Reference gene primer amplification gave nucleated cell count estimates. TCRdb's table, derived via immunoSEQ multiplex PCR, lists solely in-frame clones and lacks some. Clone size and V and J calls were adopted from that table, with D and trimming inferred from the DNA. The sample shows around 81,000 clones, around 80% of them seen only once. J is TRBJ1-5 and V is TRBV4-1; 10 positions match TRBD1. This clonotype was sampled from a human donor in a cohort sampled during active COVID-19. Material: peripheral blood. Here the CDR3 reads CASSQLDRGSQPQHF. CDR3 DNA: TGCGCCAGCAGCCAATTGGACAGGGGGAGTCAGCCCCAGCATTTT.